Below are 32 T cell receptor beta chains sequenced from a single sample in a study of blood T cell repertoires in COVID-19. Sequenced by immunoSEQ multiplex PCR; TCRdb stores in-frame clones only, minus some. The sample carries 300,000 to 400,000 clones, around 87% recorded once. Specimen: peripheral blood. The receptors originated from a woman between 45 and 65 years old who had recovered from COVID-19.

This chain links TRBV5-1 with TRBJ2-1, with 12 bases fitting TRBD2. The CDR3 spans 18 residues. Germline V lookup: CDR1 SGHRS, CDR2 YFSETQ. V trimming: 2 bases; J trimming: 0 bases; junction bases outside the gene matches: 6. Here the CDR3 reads CASSLLAGGPSSYNEQFF. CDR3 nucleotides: TGCGCCAGCAGCTTACTAGCGGGGGGCCCCAGCTCCTACAATGAGCAGTTCTTC.

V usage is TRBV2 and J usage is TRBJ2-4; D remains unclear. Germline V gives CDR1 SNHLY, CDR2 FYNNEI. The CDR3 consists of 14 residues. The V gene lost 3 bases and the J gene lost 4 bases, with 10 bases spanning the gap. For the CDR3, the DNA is TGTGCCAGCAGTGACCGGCAGACTAAAAACATTCAGTACTTC. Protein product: CASSDRQTKNIQYF.

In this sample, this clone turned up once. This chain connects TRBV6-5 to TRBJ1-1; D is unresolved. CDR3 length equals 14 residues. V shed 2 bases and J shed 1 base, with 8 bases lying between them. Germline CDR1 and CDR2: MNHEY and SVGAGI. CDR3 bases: TGTGCCAGCAGTTACGGTTGGAGGAACACTGAAGCTTTCTTT. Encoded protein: CASSYGWRNTEAFF.

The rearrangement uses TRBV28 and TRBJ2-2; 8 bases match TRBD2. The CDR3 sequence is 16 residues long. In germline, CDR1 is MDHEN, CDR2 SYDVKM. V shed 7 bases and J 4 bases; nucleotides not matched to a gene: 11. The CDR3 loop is CASNGGAESSTGELFF. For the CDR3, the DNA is TGTGCCAGCAACGGGGGGGCAGAGTCAAGCACCGGGGAGCTGTTTTTT.

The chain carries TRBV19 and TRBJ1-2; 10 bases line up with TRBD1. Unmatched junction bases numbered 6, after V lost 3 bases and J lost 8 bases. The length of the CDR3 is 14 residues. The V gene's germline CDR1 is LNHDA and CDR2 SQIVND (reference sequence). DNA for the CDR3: TGTGCCAGTAGTATCCGGACAGGGGGTGAAGGCTACACCTTC. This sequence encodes CASSIRTGGEGYTF.

The chain's CDR3 is CASDTGGVGYTF. CDR3 sequence (DNA): TGTGCCAGTGATACAGGGGGCGTTGGCTACACCTTC. The rearrangement links TRBV19 to TRBJ1-2; 9 bases fit TRBD1. Trimming at V came to 8 bases and at J to 7 bases, leaving 5 bases not matched to a gene. The V gene's germline CDR1 is LNHDA and CDR2 SQIVND (reference sequence). The CDR3 extends over 12 amino acids.

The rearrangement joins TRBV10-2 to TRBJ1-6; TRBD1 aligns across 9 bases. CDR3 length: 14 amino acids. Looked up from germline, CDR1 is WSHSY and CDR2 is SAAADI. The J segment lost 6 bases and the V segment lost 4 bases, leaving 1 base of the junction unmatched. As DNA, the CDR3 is TGCGCCAGCAGTGGGACAGGGGTTAATTCACCCCTCCACTTT. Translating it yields CASSGTGVNSPLHF.

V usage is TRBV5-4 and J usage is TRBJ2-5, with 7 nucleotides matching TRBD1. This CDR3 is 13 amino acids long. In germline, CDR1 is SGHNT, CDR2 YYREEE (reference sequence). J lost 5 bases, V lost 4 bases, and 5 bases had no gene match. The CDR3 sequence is CASSGETGETQYF. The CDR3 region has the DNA TGTGCCAGCAGCGGGGAGACAGGGGAGACCCAGTACTTC.

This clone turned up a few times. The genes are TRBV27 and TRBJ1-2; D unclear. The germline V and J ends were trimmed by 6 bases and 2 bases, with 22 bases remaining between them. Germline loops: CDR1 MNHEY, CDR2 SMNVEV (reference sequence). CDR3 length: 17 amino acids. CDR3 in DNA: TGTGCCAGCAGGTCCACTACCCACTTAGTCGGCAACTATGGCTACACCTTC. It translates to CASRSTTHLVGNYGYTF.

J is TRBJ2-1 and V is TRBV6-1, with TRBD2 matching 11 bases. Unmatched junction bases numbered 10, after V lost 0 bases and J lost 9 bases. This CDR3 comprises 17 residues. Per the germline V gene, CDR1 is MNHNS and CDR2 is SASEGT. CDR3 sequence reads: CASSEARIGLAGGEQFF. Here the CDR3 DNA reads TGTGCCAGCAGTGAAGCGCGTATCGGGCTAGCGGGAGGTGAGCAGTTCTTC.

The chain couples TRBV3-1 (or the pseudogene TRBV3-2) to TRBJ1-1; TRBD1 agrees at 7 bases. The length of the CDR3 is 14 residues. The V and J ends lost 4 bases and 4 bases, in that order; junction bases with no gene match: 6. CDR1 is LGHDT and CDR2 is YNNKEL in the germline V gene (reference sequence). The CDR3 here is CASSPDRVTTEAFF. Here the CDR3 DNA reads TGTGCCAGCAGCCCTGACAGGGTGACCACTGAAGCTTTCTTT.

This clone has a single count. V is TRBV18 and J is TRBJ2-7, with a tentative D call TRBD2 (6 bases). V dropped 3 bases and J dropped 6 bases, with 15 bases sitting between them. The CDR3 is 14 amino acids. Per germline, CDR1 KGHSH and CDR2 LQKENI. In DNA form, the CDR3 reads TGTGCCAGCTCACCCCAGCAGGAGGGTCCCGAGCAGTACTTC. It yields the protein CASSPQQEGPEQYF.

The CDR3 region has the DNA TGCGCCAGCAGCCCGACCGGACAGGGCGGAACAGATACGCAGTATTTT. Residues: CASSPTGQGGTDTQYF. This rearrangement joins TRBV5-1 to TRBJ2-3; 8 nucleotides line up with TRBD1. CDR3 size: 16 residues. Germline assignment: CDR1 SGHRS and CDR2 YFSETQ. The junction had 10 bases not matched to a gene; V was cut back by 4 bases and J by 3 bases.

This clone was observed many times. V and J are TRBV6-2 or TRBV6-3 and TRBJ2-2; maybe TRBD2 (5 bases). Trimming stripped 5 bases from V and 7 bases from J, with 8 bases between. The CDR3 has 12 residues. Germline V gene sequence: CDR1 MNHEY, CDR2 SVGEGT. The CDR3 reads CASSPGFGELFF. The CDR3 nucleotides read TGTGCCAGCAGTCCGGGGTTCGGGGAGCTGTTTTTT.

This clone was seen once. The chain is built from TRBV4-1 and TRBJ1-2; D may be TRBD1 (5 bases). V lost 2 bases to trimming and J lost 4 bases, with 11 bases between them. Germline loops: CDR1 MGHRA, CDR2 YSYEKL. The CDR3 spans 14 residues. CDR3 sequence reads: CASSQRDTGYGYTF. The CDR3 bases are TGCGCCAGCAGCCAAAGGGATACAGGCTATGGCTACACCTTC.

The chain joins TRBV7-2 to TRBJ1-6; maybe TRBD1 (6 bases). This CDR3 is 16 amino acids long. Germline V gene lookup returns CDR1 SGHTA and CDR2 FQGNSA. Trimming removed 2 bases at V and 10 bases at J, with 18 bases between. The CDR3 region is CASSLRGQKGVSPLHF. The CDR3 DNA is TGTGCCAGCAGCTTACGCGGACAGAAGGGAGTCTCACCCCTCCACTTT.

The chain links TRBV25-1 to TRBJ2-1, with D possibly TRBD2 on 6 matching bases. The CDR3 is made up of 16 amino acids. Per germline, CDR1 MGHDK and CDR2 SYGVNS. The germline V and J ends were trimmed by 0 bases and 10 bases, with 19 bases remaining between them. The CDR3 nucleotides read TGTGCCAGCAGTGAATATGGGCTAGCGCGTCCTGGGGAGCAGTTCTTC. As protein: CASSEYGLARPGEQFF.

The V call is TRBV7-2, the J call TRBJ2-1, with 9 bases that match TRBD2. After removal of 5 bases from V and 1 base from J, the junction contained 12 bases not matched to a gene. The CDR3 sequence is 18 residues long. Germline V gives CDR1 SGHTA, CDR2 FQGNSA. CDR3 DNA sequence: TGTGCCAGCAGCCCCGGCCGGGGTAGCGGGAGATCCTACAATGAGCAGTTCTTC. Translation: CASSPGRGSGRSYNEQFF. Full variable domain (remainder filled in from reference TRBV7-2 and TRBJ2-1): GAGVSQSPSNKVTEKGKDVELRCDPISGHTALYWYRQSLGQGLEFLIYFQGNSAPDKSGLPSDRFSAERTGGSVSTLTIQRTQQEDSAVYLCASSPGRGSGRSYNEQFFGPGTRLTVL.

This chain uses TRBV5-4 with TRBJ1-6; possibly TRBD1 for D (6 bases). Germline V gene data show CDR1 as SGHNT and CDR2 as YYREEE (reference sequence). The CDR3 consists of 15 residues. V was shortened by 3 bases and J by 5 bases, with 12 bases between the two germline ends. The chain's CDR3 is CASSSFDRNNSPLHF. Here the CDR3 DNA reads TGTGCCAGCAGCTCCTTCGACAGGAATAATTCACCCCTCCACTTT.

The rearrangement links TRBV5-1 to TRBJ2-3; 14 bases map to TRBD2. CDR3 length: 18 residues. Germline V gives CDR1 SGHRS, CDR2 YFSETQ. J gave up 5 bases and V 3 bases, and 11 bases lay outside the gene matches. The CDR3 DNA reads TGCGCCAGCAGCTACTCCGTCTCGGGACTAGCGGGAGTAGATACGCAGTATTTT. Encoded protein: CASSYSVSGLAGVDTQYF.

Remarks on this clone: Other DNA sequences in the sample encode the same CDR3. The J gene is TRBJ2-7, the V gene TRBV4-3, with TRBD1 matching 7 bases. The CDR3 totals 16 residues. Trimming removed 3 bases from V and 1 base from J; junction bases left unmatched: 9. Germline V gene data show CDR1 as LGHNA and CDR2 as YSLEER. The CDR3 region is CASSHSATGESYEQYF. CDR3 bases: TGCGCCAGCAGCCATAGCGCCACAGGGGAATCCTACGAGCAGTACTTC.

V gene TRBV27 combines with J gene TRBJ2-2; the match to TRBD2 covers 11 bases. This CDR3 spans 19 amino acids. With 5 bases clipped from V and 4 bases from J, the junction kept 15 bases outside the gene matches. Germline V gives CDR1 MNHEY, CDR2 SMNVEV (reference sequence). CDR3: CASSPWVAGGLVGTGELFF. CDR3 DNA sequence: TGTGCCAGCAGTCCCTGGGTAGCGGGGGGGCTAGTGGGCACCGGGGAGCTGTTTTTT.

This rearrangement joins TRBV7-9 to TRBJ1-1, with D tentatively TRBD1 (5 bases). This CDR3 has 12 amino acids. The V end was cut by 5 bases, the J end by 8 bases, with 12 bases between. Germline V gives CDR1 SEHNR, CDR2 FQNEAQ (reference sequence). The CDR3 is CASSPGGREAFF. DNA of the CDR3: TGTGCCAGCAGCCCCGGGGGGAGAGAAGCTTTCTTT.

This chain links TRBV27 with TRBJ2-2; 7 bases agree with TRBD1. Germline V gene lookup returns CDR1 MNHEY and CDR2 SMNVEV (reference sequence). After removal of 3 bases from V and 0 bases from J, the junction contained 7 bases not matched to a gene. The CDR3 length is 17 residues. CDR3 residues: CASSLLTGNSNTGELFF. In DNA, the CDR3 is TGTGCCAGCAGTTTGTTGACAGGGAACTCGAACACCGGGGAGCTGTTTTTT.

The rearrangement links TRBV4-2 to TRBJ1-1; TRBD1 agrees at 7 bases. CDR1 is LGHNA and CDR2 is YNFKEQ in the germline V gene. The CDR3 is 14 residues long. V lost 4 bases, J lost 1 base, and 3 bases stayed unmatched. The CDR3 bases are TGTGCCAGCAGCCTAGGGACAGAGAACACTGAAGCTTTCTTT. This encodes CASSLGTENTEAFF.

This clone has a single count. The DNA of the CDR3 is TGTGCCAGCAGCTTACAGAGACAGGGGGTACGTTATGAGCAGTTCTTC. The encoded protein is CASSLQRQGVRYEQFF. This chain links TRBV13 with TRBJ2-1; 9 bases are a match to TRBD1. Germline CDR1 and CDR2: PRHDT and FYEKMQ (reference sequence). The V segment lost 2 bases and the J segment 8 bases; nucleotides outside the gene matches: 10. CDR3 size: 16 residues.

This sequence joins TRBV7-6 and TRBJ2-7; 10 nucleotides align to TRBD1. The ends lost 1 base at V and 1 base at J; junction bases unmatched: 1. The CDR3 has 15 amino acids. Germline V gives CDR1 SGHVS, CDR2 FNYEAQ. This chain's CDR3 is CASSLVGQGSYEQYF. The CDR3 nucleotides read TGTGCCAGCAGCTTAGTGGGACAGGGGTCCTACGAGCAGTACTTC.

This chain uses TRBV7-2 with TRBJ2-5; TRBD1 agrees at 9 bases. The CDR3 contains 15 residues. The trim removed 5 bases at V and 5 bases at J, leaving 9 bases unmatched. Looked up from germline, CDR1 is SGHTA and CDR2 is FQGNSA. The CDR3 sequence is CASSGQGTGRETQYF. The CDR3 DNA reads TGTGCCAGCAGCGGACAGGGGACGGGTAGGGAGACCCAGTACTTC.

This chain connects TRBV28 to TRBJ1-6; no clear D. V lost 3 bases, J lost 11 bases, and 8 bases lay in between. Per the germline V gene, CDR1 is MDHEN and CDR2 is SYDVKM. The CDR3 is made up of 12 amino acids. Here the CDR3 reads CASSFSSAPLHF. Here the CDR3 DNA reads TGTGCCAGCAGTTTCTCGTCGGCACCCCTCCACTTT.

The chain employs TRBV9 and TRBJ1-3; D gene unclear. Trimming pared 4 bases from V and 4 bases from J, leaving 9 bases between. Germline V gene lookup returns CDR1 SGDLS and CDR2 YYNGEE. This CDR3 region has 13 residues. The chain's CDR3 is CASSPQSGNTIYF. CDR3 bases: TGTGCCAGCAGCCCCCAGTCGGGAAACACCATATATTTT.

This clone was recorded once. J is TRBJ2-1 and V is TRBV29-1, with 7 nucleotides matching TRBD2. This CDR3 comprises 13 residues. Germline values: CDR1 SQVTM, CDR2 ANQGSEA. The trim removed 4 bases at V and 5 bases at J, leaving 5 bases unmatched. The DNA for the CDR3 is TGCAGCGTTGGACTAGCACTTAACAATGAGCAGTTCTTC. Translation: CSVGLALNNEQFF.

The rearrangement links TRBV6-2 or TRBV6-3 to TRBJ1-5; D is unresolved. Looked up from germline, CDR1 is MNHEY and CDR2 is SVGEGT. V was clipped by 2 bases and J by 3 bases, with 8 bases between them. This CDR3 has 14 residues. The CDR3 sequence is CASSYPSPNQPQHF. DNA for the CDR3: TGTGCCAGCAGTTACCCTTCCCCCAATCAGCCCCAGCATTTT.